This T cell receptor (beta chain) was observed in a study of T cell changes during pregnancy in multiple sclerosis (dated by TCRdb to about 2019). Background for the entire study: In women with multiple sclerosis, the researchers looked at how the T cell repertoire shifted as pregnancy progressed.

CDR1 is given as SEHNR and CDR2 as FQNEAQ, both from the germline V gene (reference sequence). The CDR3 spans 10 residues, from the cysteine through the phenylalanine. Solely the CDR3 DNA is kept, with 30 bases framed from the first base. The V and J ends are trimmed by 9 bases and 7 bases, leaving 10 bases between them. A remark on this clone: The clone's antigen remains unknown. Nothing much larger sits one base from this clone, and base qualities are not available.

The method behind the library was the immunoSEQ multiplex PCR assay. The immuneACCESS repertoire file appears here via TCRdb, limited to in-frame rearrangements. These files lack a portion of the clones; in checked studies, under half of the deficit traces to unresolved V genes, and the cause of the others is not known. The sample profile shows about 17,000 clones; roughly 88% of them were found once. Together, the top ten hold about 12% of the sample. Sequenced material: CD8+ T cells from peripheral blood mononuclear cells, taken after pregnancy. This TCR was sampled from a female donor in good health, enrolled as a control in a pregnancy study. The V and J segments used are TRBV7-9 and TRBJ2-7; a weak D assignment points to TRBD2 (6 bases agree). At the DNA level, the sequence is TGTGCCAGTGGGAGCGGGGAGCAGTACTTC. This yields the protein CASGSGEQYF.